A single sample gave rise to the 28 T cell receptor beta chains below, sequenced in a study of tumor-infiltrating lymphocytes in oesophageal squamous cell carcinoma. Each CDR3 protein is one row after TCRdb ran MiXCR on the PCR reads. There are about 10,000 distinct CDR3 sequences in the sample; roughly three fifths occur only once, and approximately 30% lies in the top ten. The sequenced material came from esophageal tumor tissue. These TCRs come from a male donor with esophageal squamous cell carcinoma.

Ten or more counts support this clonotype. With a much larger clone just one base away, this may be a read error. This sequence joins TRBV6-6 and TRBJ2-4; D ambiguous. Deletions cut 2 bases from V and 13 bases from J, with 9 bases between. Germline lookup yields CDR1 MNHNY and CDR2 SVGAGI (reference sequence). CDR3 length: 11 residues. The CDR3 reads CASSYGSGQYF. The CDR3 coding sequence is TGTGCCAGCAGTTACGGATCCGGGCAGTACTTC.

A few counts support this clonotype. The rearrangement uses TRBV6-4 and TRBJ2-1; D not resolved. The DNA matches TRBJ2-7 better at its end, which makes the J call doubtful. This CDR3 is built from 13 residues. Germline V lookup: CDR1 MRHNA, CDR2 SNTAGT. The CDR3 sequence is CASSDGDYNEQYF. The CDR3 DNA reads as TGTGCCAGCAGTGACGGCGATTACAATGAGCAGTACTTC.

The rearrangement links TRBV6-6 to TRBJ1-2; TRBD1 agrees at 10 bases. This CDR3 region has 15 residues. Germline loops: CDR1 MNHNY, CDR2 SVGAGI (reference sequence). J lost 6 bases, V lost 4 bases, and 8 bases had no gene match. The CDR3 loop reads CASSLFPGTGDGYTF. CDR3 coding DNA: TGTGCCAGCAGTTTATTTCCCGGGACAGGGGATGGCTACACCTTC.

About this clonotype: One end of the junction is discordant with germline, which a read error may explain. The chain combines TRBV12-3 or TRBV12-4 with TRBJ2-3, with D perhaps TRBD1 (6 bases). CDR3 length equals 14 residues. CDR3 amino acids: CASTSGTKNSPLHF. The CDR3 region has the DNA TGTGCCAGCACCTCCGGGACAAAGAATTCACCCCTCCACTTC.

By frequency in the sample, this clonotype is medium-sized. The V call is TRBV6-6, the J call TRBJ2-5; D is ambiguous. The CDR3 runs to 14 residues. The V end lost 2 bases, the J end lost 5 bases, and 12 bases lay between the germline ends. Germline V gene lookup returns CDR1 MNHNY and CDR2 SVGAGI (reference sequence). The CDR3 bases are TGTGCCAGCAGTTACGGGGTCCTGAGGGAGACCCAGTACTTC. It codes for CASSYGVLRETQYF.

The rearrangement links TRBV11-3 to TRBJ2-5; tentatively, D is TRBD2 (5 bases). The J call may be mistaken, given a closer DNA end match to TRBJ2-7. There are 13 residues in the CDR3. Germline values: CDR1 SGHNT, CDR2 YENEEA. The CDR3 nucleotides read TGTGCCAGCAGCTCGAGCGGTCTTTACGAGCAGTACTTC. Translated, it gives CASSSSGLYEQYF.

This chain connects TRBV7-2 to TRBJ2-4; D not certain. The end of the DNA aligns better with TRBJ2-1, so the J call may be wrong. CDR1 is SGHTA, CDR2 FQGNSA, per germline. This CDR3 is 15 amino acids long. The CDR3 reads CASSFSTWAGNEQFF. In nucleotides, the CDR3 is TGTGCCAGCAGTTTCTCAACATGGGCCGGGAATGAGCAGTTCTTC.

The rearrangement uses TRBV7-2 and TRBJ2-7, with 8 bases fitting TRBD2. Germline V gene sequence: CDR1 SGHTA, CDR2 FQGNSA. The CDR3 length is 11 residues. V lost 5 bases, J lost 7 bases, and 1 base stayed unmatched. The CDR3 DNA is TGTGCCAGCAGCCGGGGGGGAGAGCAGTACTTC. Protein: CASSRGGEQYF. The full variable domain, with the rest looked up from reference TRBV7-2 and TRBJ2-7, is GAGVSQSPSNKVTEKGKDVELRCDPISGHTALYWYRQSLGQGLEFLIYFQGNSAPDKSGLPSDRFSAERTGGSVSTLTIQRTQQEDSAVYLCASSRGGEQYFGPGTRLTVT.

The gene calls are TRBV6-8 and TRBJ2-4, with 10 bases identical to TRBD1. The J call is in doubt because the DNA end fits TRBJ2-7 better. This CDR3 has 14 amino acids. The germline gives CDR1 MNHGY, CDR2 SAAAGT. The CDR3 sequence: CASSRDRGVYEQYF. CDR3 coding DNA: TGTGCCAGCAGCCGGGACAGGGGAGTCTACGAGCAGTACTTC.

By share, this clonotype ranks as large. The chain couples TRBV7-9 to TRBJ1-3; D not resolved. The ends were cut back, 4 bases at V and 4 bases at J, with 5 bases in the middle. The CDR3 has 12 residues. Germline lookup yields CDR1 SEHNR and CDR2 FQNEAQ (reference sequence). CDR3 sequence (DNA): TGTGCCAGCAGCTCCCAAGGAAACACCATATATTTT. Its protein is CASSSQGNTIYF.

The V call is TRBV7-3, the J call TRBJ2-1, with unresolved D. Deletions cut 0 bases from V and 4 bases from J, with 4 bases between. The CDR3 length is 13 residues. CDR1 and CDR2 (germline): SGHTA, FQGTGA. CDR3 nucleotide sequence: TGTGCCAGCAGCTTAACCGGGTACAATGAGCAGTTCTTC. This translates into CASSLTGYNEQFF.

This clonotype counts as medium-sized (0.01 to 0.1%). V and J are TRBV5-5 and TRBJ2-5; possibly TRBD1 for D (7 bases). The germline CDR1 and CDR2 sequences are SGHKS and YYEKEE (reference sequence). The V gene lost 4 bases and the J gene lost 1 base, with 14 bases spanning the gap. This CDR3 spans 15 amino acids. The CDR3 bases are TGTGCCAGCAGCCACCCAGGGGGAGGCCAAGAGACCCAGTACTTC. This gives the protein CASSHPGGGQETQYF.

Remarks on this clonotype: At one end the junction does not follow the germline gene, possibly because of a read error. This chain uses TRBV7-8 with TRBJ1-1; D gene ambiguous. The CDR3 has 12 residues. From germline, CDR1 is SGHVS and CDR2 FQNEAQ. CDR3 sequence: CASRTRPYQQYF. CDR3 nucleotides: TGTGCCAGCAGAACACGACCCTACCAGCAGTACTTT.

The CDR3 bases are TGTGCCAGCAGCTCGGTAGCGAGCACAGATACGCAGTATTTT. Its protein product is CASSSVASTDTQYF. This chain connects TRBV7-8 to TRBJ2-3, with D possibly matching TRBD2 (5 bases). The ends were cut back, 4 bases at V and 0 bases at J, with 8 bases in the middle. This CDR3 spans 14 amino acids. The germline CDR1 and CDR2 sequences are SGHVS and FQNEAQ.

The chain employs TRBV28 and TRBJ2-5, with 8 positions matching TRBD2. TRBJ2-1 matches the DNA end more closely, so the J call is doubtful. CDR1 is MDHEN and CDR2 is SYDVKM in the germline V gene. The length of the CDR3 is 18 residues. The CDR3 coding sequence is TGTGCCAGCAGTTCATCCCAAGGGCGGATAGCGGGACCCAATGAGCAGTTCTTC. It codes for CASSSSQGRIAGPNEQFF.

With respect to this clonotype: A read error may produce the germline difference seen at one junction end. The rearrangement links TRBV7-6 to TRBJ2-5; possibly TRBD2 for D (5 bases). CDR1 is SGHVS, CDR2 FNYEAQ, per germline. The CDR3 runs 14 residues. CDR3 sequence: CASSLGSSPETQYF. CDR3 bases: TGTGCTAGCAGCTTAGGCTCTAGCCCAGAGACCCAGTACTTC.

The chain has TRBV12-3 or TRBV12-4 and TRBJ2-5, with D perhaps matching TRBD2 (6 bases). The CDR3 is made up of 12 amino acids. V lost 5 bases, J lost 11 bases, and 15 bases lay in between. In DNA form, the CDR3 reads TGTGCCAGCAGTCCCCTGGGGGGAGAGCAGTACTTC. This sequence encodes CASSPLGGEQYF.

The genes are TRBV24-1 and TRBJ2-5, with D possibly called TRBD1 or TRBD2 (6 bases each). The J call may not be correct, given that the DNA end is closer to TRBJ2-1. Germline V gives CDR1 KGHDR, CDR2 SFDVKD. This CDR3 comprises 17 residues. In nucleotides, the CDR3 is TGTGCCACCAGTGGAAGCGGAGGGGGACGCGGGTACAATGAGCAGTTCTTC. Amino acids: CATSGSGGGRGYNEQFF.

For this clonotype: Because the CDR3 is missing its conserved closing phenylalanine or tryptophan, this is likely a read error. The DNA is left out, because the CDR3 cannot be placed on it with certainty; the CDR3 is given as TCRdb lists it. This chain's CDR3 is CASSLDRTGVDEQYFGA. The V gene is TRBV7-8, the J gene TRBJ2-6; the table's D call, TRBD1, was not checked against the DNA. The CDR3 has 17 residues if both end residues are counted. Germline CDR1 SGHVS, CDR2 FQNEAQ.

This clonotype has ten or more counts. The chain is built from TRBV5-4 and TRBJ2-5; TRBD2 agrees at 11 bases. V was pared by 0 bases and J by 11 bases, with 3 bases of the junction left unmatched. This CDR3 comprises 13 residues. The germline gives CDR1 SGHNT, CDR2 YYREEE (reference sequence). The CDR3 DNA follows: TGTGCCAGCAGCTTGGATAGACTAGCGGGACAGTACTTC. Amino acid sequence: CASSLDRLAGQYF.

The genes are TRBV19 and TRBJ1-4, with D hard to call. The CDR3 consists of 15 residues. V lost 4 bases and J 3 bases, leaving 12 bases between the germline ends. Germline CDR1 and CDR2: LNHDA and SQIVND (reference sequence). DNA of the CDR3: TGTGCCAGTAGTACCCGGCGCGGATCTAATGAAAAACTGTTTTTT. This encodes CASSTRRGSNEKLFF. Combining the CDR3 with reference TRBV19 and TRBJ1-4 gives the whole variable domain DGGITQSPKYLFRKEGQNVTLSCEQNLNHDAMYWYRQDPGQGLRLIYYSQIVNDFQKGDIAEGYSVSREKKESFPLTVTSAQKNPTAFYLCASSTRRGSNEKLFFGSGTQLSVL.

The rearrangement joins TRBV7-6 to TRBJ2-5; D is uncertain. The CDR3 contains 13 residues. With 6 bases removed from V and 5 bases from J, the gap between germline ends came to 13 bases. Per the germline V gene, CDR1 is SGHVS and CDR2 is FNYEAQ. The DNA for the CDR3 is TGTGCCAGCAGTAGTGAGCTGGTTGAGACCCAGTACTTC. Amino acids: CASSSELVETQYF. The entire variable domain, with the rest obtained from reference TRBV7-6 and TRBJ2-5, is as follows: GAGVSQSPRYKVTKRGQDVALRCDPISGHVSLYWYRQALGQGPEFLTYFNYEAQQDKSGLPNDRFSAERPEGSISTLTIQRTEQRDSAMYRCASSSELVETQYFGPGTRLLVL.

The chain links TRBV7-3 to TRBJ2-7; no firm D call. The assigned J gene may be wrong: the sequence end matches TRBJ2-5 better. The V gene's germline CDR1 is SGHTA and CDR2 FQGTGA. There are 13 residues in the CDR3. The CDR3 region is CASSATTLETQYF. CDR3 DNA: TGTGCCAGCAGCGCAACTACGCTAGAGACCCAGTACTTC.

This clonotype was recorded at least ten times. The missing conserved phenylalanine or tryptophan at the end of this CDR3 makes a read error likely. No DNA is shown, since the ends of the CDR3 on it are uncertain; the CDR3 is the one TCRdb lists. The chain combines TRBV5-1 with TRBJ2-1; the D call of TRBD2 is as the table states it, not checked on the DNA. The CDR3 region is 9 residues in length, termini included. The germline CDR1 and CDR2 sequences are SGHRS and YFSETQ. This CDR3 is CASSRTLAG.

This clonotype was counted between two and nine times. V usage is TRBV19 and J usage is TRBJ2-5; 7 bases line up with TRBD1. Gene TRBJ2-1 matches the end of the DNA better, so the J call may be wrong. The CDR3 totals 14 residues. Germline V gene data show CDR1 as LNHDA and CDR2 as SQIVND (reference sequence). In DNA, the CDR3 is TGTGCCAGTAGTATGGGACAGCTCATGGGTGAGCAGTTCTTC. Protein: CASSMGQLMGEQFF.

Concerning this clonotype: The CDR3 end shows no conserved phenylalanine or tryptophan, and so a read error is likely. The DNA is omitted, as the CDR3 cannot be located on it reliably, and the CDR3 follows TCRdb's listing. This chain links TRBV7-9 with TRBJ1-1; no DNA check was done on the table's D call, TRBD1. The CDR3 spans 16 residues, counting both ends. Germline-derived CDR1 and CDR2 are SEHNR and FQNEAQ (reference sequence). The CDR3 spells CASRPRDRNYGYTFGR.

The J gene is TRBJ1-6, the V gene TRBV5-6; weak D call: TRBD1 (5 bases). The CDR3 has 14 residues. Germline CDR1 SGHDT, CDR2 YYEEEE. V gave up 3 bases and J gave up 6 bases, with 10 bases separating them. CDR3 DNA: TGTGCCAGCAGCTCGGGGCCCCGTAATTCACCCCTCCACTTT. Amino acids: CASSSGPRNSPLHF.

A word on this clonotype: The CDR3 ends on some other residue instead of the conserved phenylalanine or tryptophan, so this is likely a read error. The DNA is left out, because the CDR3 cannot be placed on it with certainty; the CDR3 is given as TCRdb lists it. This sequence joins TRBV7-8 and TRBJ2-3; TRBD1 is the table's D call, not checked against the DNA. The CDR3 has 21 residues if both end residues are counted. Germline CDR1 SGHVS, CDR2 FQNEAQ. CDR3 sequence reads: CASSLVWGYSPSGANVLTLGT.